This is a list of T cell receptor beta chains from one sample in a study of metastatic and nonmetastatic thyroid tumors. TCRdb reanalyzed the PCR reads via MiXCR. The table has roughly 32,000 clones, around 7% seen once; the top ten hold around 44%. The sample was blood. The source of these receptors is a female donor with papillary thyroid cancer or a benign thyroid nodule (not recorded which). Some clones in this sample may be carry-over from other donors' samples. CDR3s include the opening cysteine and the closing phenylalanine or tryptophan. D genes are given only for firm matches. Size values are once, few and many counts, or a class for expanded clones, and some rows have none.

d_call	clone_size	v_call	j_call	cdr3_nt	cdr3_aa
NA	many	TRBV19	TRBJ1-1	TGTGCCAGTAACCCCCGGGAGGCGGGTGGAATGAACACTGAAGCTTTCTTT	CASNPREAGGMNTEAFF
NA	many	TRBV11-2	TRBJ1-5	TGTGCCAGCAGCTTAAGGGGGTCTAGCAATCAGCCCCAGCATTTT	CASSLRGSSNQPQHF
TRBD1	NA	TRBV4-1	TRBJ1-3	TGTGCCAGCAGCCAAGAAGACAGGGCCAGAAACACCATATATTTT	CASSQEDRARNTIYF
NA	many	TRBV12-3/TRBV12-4	TRBJ1-6	TGTGCCAGCAGTTTAGCGCTTCTCGCGGAAGGTTCACCCCTCCACTTT	CASSLALLAEGSPLHF
NA	many	TRBV28	TRBJ2-1	TGTGCCAGCAGGACCCCTCGGACCTACAATGAGCAGTTCTTC	CASRTPRTYNEQFF
NA	many	TRBV27	TRBJ1-2	TGTGCCAGCAGTACAGCCTACACCGGGAGCCGCCATGGCTACACCTTC	CASSTAYTGSRHGYTF
NA	many	TRBV18	TRBJ1-5	TGTGCCAGCTCGCCTAACGAGTATCAGCCCCAGCATTTT	CASSPNEYQPQHF
NA	many	TRBV6-5	TRBJ2-1	TGTGCCAGCAGTTACTCGAGGACTATTAATGAGCAGTTCTTC	CASSYSRTINEQFF
NA	many	TRBV5-1	TRBJ2-1	TGCGCCAGCAGCGTGCGGGGCCCCGCCCGTCTATCCTACAATGAGCAGTTCTTC	CASSVRGPARLSYNEQFF
TRBD1	many	TRBV28	TRBJ1-2	TGTGCCAGCAGTTCACCTGACAGGGCTCGGAGCTACACCTTC	CASSSPDRARSYTF
NA	many	TRBV3-1	TRBJ1-2	TGTGCCAGCAGCCCTCAGACAGGCTATGGCTACACCTTC	CASSPQTGYGYTF
NA	many	TRBV2	TRBJ2-2	TGTGCCAGCAGTCGGACAGCGAATACCGGGGAGCTGTTTTTT	CASSRTANTGELFF
NA	many	TRBV20-1	TRBJ1-2	TGCAGTGCTAGCCCTGGCTACACCTTC	CSASPGYTF
NA	many	TRBV7-8	TRBJ2-2	TGTGCCAGCAGCTTATGGGACCTTTCGGCCACCGGGGAGCTGTTTTTT	CASSLWDLSATGELFF
NA	many	TRBV19	TRBJ2-1	TGTGCCACTGTGGGGCGGAATAGGAATGAGCAGTTCTTC	CATVGRNRNEQFF
NA	many	TRBV6-5	TRBJ2-1	TGTGCCAGCAGTTATACTAGCGGAGGGACAGATGAGCAGTTCTTC	CASSYTSGGTDEQFF
TRBD1	many	TRBV5-1	TRBJ1-4	TGCGCCAGCAGCTTCCAGGGACAGTTTAATGAAAAACTGTTTTTT	CASSFQGQFNEKLFF
NA	many	TRBV28	TRBJ1-1	TGTGCCAGCAGTTTATGGTACGGAAAATTAATGAACACTGAAGCTTTCTTT	CASSLWYGKLMNTEAFF
NA	few	TRBV5-6	TRBJ1-5	TGTGCCAGCAGCTTGGGGGTTAAGGGGGTTGGCAATCAGCCCCAGCATTTT	CASSLGVKGVGNQPQHF
NA	many	TRBV7-2	TRBJ1-6	TGTGCCAGCAACACAGTGCGCAATTCACCCCTCCACTTT	CASNTVRNSPLHF
NA	many	TRBV18	TRBJ2-3	TGTGCCAGCCGTGGGGGGGATACGCAGTATTTT	CASRGGDTQYF
NA	NA	TRBV7-2	TRBJ1-6	TGTGCCAGCAGCTTAATGGCAGCTCGGAATTCACCACTCCACTTT	CASSLMAARNSPLHF
TRBD1	many	TRBV6-2/TRBV6-3	TRBJ2-1	TGTGCCAGCAGTTCCCTTGGACAGGGAGTCGACAATGAGCAGTTCTTC	CASSSLGQGVDNEQFF
NA	NA	TRBV25-1	TRBJ2-3	TGTGCCAGCAGTGAGCCTCCAGTGGATTCTAGCACAGATACGCAGTATTTT	CASSEPPVDSSTDTQYF
NA	many	TRBV20-1	TRBJ1-4	TGCAGTGCTAGACAGGGAGGAGAAAAACTGTTTTTT	CSARQGGEKLFF
TRBD2	many	TRBV7-2	TRBJ2-7	TGTGCCAGCAGCGGACTAGCGGGGACGCAGTACTTC	CASSGLAGTQYF
NA	many	TRBV27	TRBJ1-2	TGTGCCAGCAGTTTATCGCAGGTGGCTAACTATGGCTACACCTTC	CASSLSQVANYGYTF
NA	many	TRBV12-3/TRBV12-4	TRBJ1-1	TGTGCCAGCACCCTCTCGGTGGGGACTGAAGCTTTCTTT	CASTLSVGTEAFF
NA	many	TRBV7-2	TRBJ1-1	TGTGCCAGCAGCCACTTCTCGGGGGGCACTGAAGCTTTCTTT	CASSHFSGGTEAFF
NA	many	TRBV6-4	TRBJ2-1	TGTGCCAGCAGTGAACGACAGGAACCCCACAATGAGCAGTTCTTC	CASSERQEPHNEQFF
NA	many	TRBV5-1	TRBJ1-3	TGCGCCAGCAGCTTGGAGGGGACTGGAAACACCATATATTTT	CASSLEGTGNTIYF
TRBD1	few	TRBV5-4	TRBJ1-3	TGTGCCAGCAGCTATCGACAGGGGGCCTCTGGAAACACCATATATTTT	CASSYRQGASGNTIYF
TRBD2	many	TRBV14	TRBJ2-1	TGTGCCAGCAGCCAAGCCCTACTAGCGAAGCAGTTCTTC	CASSQALLAKQFF
NA	many	TRBV10-2	TRBJ1-1	TGCGCCAGCAGTGAGGTCTATGAAGCTTTCTTT	CASSEVYEAFF
NA	many	TRBV20-1	TRBJ1-6	TGCAGTGCTAGAGAAACAGGGTTTCACAATTCACCCCTCCACTTT	CSARETGFHNSPLHF
NA	many	TRBV7-8	TRBJ1-1	TGTGCCAGCAGCTTAGGCCGGGCTGGTCGGGGGAACACTGAAGCTTTCTTT	CASSLGRAGRGNTEAFF
TRBD1	many	TRBV7-2	TRBJ1-1	TGTGCCAGCAGCTCTAGTACAGGGGGAACTGAAGCTTTCTTT	CASSSSTGGTEAFF
TRBD1	NA	TRBV5-6	TRBJ1-2	TGTGCCAGCAGATTGAGGACAGGGGCATATGGCTACACCTTC	CASRLRTGAYGYTF
NA	many	TRBV30	TRBJ2-7	TGTGCCTGGAGTCGAGACAGCATAAACTACGAGCAGTACTTC	CAWSRDSINYEQYF
NA	few	TRBV20-1	TRBJ1-6	TGCAGTGCTAGGGTGGGGGGTTATAATTCACCCCTCCACTTT	CSARVGGYNSPLHF
NA	few	TRBV18	TRBJ1-1	TGTGCCAGCTCACCCAGGGGAGGTCACACTAAAGCTTTCTTT	CASSPRGGHTKAFF
NA	many	TRBV3-1	TRBJ2-1	TGTGCCAGCAGCCCCTTTTCCGGGACCCCCAGCTACAATGAGCAGTTCTTC	CASSPFSGTPSYNEQFF
TRBD1	many	TRBV6-1	TRBJ1-4	TGTGCCAGCAGACCCGGGACAGGGGCGTTAAATGAAAAACTGTTTTTT	CASRPGTGALNEKLFF
NA	many	TRBV7-2	TRBJ2-7	TGTGCCAGCAGCCGTAATCCGCGTTCCTACGAGCAGTACTTC	CASSRNPRSYEQYF
NA	many	TRBV5-1	TRBJ2-7	TGCGCCAGCAGCTTGCTACCACTCACGGGACTGGACCCTTACGAGCAGTACTTC	CASSLLPLTGLDPYEQYF
TRBD2	many	TRBV7-2	TRBJ2-1	TGTGCCAGCAGCTTCCTTTATCTAGCGGGAGGAAACAATGAGCAGTTCTTC	CASSFLYLAGGNNEQFF
NA	many	TRBV3-1	TRBJ1-2	TGTGCCAGCAGCCAAGGGGGGGGGGCCGGAGGCTACACCTTC	CASSQGGGAGGYTF
NA	NA	TRBV4-1	TRBJ2-5	TGCGCCAGCAGCCAACGAGGGGCTGCAGGGCTACAAGAGACCCAGTACTTC	CASSQRGAAGLQETQYF
NA	many	TRBV28	TRBJ2-7	TGTGCCAGCTCAACAGGGCTCTACGAGCAGTACTTC	CASSTGLYEQYF
NA	many	TRBV10-3	TRBJ2-2	TGTGCCATCGGAGGGGGGGCGAACACCGGGGAGCTGTTTTTT	CAIGGGANTGELFF
NA	many	TRBV2	TRBJ2-5	TGTGCCAGCAGTGAATCGAGGCAGGGTCGGTACCAAGAGACCCAGTACTTC	CASSESRQGRYQETQYF
NA	many	TRBV5-5	TRBJ1-3	TGTGCCAGCAGCTTGGAGGCCATCGACTCTGGAAACACCATATATTTT	CASSLEAIDSGNTIYF
NA	many	TRBV6-1	TRBJ2-3	TGTGCCAGCAGTGAAAAGTTCTTTACCACCTTCGGAGCAGATACGCAGTATTTT	CASSEKFFTTFGADTQYF
NA	many	TRBV6-1	TRBJ1-5	TGTGCCAGCAGTCCGGGGGCCAAGGGGGTCCAGCCCCAGCATTTT	CASSPGAKGVQPQHF
NA	many	TRBV20-1	TRBJ1-3	TGCAGTGCTAGACCCCGGAGGGGGGAAGGAAACACCATATATTTT	CSARPRRGEGNTIYF
NA	many	TRBV2	TRBJ1-4	TGTGCCAGCAGTCCAGGGTTTCCTAATGAAAAACTGTTTTTT	CASSPGFPNEKLFF
NA	many	TRBV7-3	TRBJ2-3	TGTGCCAGCAGCTTATCCCCCAGCACAGATACGCAGTATTTT	CASSLSPSTDTQYF
NA	many	TRBV29-1	TRBJ2-2	TGCAGCGTTGTGAGGGGTGCGGGTACCGGGGAGCTGTTTTTT	CSVVRGAGTGELFF
NA	NA	TRBV7-9	TRBJ1-1	TGTGCCAGCACCACCATCGGACAGCTGAACACTGAAGCTTTCTTT	CASTTIGQLNTEAFF
NA	medium-sized	TRBV28	TRBJ1-5	TGTGCCAGCAGCCTCCCCCGGGGGCCCCAGCATTTT	CASSLPRGPQHF